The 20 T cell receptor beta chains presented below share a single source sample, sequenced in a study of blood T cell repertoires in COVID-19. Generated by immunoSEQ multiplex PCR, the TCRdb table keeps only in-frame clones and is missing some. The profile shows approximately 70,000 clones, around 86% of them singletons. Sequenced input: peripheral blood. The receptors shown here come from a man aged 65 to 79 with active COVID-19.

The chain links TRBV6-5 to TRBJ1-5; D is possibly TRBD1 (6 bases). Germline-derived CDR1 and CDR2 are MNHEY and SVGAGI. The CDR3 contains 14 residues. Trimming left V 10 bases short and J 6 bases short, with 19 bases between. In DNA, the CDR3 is TGTGCCACCGAGACAGGAGCTAGGGGTCAGCCCCAGCATTTT. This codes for CATETGARGQPQHF.

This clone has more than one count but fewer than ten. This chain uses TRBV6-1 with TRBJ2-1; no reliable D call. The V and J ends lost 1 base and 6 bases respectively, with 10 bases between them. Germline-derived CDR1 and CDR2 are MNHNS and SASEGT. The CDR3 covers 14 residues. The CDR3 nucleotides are TGTGCCAGCAGTGAAGGTTGGCAAAGCAATGAGCAGTTCTTC. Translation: CASSEGWQSNEQFF.

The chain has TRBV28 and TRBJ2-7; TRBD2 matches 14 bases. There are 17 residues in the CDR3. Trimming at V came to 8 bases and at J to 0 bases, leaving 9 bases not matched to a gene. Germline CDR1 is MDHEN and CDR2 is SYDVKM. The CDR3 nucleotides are TGTGCCAGCCCCCCGACAGGGACTAGCGGGAGCTCCTACGAGCAGTACTTC. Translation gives CASPPTGTSGSSYEQYF.

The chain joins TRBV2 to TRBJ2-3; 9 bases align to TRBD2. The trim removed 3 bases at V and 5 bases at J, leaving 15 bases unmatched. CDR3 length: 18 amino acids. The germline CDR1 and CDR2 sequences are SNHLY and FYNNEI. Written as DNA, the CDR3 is TGTGCCAGCAGTGACGTAGTCTTAGCGGGGGCCGGCGGAGATACGCAGTATTTT. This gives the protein CASSDVVLAGAGGDTQYF.

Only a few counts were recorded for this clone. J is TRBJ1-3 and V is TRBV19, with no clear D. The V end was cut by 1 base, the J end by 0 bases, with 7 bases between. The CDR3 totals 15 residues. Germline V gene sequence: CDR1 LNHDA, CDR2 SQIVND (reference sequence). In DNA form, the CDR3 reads TGTGCCAGTAGTATAGGCCGGAGCTCTGGAAACACCATATATTTT. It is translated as CASSIGRSSGNTIYF.

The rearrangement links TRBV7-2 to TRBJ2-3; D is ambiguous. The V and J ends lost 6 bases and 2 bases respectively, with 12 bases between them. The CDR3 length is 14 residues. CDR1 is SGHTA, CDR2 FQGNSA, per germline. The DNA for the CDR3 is TGTGCCAGCAGAGCGATGGAGCCCACAGATACGCAGTATTTT. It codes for CASRAMEPTDTQYF.

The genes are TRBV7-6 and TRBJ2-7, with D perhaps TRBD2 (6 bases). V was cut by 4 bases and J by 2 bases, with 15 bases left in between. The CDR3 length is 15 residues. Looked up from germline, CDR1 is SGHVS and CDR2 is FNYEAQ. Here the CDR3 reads CASSSPWRAPYEQYF. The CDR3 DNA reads TGTGCCAGCAGCTCTCCCTGGAGGGCCCCCTACGAGCAGTACTTC.

The CDR3 DNA sequence: TGTGCCAGCAGCTTGGGCGGACTAGCGGGGTGGGCCTACGAGCAGTACTTC. The encoded protein is CASSLGGLAGWAYEQYF. V is TRBV5-4 and J is TRBJ2-7, with TRBD2 identical over 12 bases. There are 17 residues in the CDR3. V was clipped by 0 bases and J by 2 bases; unmatched bases: 6. In germline, CDR1 is SGHNT, CDR2 YYREEE (reference sequence).

The CDR3 DNA is TGTGCCAGCAGCGTAGATCCCGGAGACAATGAGCAGTTCTTC. Protein sequence: CASSVDPGDNEQFF. The rearrangement uses TRBV9 and TRBJ2-1, with no clear D. This CDR3 comprises 14 residues. Trimming shortened V by 0 bases and J by 5 bases, and 9 bases separated the two germline ends. Germline V gene data show CDR1 as SGDLS and CDR2 as YYNGEE.

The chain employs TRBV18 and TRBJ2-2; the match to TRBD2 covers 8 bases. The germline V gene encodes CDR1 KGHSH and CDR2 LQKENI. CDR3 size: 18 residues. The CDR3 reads CPRPPPGGGGSNTGELFF. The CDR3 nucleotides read TGTCCCCGCCCACCCCCGGGGGGGGGAGGGTCGAACACCGGGGAGCTGTTTTTT.

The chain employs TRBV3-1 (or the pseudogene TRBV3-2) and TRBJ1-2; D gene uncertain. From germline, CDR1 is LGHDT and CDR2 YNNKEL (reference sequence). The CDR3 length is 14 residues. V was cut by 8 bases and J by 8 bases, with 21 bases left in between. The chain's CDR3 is CASGETGLGGGYTF. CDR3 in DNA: TGTGCCAGCGGGGAGACCGGACTTGGTGGCGGCTACACCTTC.

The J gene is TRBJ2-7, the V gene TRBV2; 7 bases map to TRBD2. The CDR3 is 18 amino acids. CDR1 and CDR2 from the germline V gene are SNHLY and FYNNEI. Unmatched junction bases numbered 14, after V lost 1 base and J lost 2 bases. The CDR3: CASSEGASGAAPPYEQYF. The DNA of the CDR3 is TGTGCCAGCAGTGAAGGTGCTAGCGGAGCCGCCCCCCCCTACGAGCAGTACTTC.

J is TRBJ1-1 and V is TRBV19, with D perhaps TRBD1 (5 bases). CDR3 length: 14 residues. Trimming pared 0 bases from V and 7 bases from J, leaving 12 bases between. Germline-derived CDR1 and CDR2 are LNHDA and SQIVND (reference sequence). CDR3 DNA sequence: TGTGCCAGTAGTATAGACCGACAGAGCAATGAAGCTTTCTTT. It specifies CASSIDRQSNEAFF. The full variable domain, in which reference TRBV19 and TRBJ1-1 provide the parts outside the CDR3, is DGGITQSPKYLFRKEGQNVTLSCEQNLNHDAMYWYRQDPGQGLRLIYYSQIVNDFQKGDIAEGYSVSREKKESFPLTVTSAQKNPTAFYLCASSIDRQSNEAFFGQGTRLTVV.

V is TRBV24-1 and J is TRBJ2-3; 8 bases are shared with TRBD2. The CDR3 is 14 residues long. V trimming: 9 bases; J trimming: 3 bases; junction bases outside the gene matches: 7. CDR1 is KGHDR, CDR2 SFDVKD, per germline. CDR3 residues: CATRSGTGTDTQYF. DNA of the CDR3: TGTGCCACCCGTAGCGGGACGGGGACAGATACGCAGTATTTT.

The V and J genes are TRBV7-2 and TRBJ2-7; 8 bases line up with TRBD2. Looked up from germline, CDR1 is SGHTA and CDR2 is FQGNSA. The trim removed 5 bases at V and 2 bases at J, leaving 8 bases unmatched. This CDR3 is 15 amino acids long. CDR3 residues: CASSPLAGPPYEQYF. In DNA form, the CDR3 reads TGTGCCAGCAGCCCCCTAGCGGGTCCTCCCTACGAGCAGTACTTC. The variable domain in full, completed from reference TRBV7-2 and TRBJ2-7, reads GAGVSQSPSNKVTEKGKDVELRCDPISGHTALYWYRQSLGQGLEFLIYFQGNSAPDKSGLPSDRFSAERTGGSVSTLTIQRTQQEDSAVYLCASSPLAGPPYEQYFGPGTRLTVT.

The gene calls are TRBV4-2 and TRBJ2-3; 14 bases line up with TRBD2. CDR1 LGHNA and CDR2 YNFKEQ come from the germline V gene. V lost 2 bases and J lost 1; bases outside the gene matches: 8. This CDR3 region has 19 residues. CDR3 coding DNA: TGTGCCAGCAGCCAATTCCCCGGGACTAGCGGGAGACGCACAGATACGCAGTATTTT. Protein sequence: CASSQFPGTSGRRTDTQYF.

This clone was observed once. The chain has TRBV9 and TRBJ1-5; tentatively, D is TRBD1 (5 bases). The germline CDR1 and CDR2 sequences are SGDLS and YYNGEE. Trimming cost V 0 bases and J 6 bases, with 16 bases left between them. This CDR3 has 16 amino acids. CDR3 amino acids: CASSVGLGGVGQPQHF. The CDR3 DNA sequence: TGTGCCAGCAGCGTAGGCCTCGGGGGTGTAGGTCAGCCCCAGCATTTT.

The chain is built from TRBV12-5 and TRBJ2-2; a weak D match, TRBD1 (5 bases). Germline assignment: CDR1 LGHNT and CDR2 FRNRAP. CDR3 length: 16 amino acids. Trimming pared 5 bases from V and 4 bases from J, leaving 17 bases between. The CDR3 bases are TGTGCTAGTGGTCCCCGACAGATTCGCGGCACCGGGGAGCTGTTTTTT. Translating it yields CASGPRQIRGTGELFF.

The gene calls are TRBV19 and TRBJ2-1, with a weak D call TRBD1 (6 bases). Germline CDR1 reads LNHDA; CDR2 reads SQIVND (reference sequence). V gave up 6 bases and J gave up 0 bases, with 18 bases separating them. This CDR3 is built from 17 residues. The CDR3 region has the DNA TGTGCCAGTAGCCGCCTCTCCGGGACATCCTCCTACAATGAGCAGTTCTTC. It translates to CASSRLSGTSSYNEQFF.

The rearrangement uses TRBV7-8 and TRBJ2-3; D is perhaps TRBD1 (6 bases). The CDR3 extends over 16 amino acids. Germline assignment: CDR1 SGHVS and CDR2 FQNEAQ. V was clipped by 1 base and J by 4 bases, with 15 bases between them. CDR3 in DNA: TGTGCCAGCAGCTTAGTAGTGGGGGCAGGGGCAGATACGCAGTATTTT. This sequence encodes CASSLVVGAGADTQYF.